This T cell receptor (beta chain) was profiled in a study of OX40 agonist ivuxolimab in advanced cancers. Study-wide context: Hepatocellular carcinoma, melanoma, renal cell or head and neck cancer was diagnosed in the dose-escalation patients. General study findings and limits: The authors did not determine the antigen specificity of the expanded peripheral T cells.

Produced via immunoSEQ multiplex PCR; TCRdb's table is partial and in-frame only. The table records 43,000 or so clones, 85% to 90% of them present only once. About this clone itself: As yet, its antigen is unknown.

The germline V and J ends were trimmed by 2 bases and 5 bases, with 7 bases remaining between them. This CDR3 has 13 amino acids. Germline V gene sequence: CDR1 SGHAT, CDR2 FQDESV (reference sequence). The rearrangement joins TRBV11-1 to TRBJ2-1; D is unresolved. The TCR sequence derives from an adult with an advanced solid tumor such as melanoma, head and neck, liver or kidney cancer. Sequenced here: CD4+ or CD8+ T cells sorted from blood, sampled in a trial of the OX40 agonist ivuxolimab. The CDR3 bases are TGTGCCAGCAGCTTAAGGTATAACAATGAGCAGTTCTTC. Translation gives CASSLRYNNEQFF.